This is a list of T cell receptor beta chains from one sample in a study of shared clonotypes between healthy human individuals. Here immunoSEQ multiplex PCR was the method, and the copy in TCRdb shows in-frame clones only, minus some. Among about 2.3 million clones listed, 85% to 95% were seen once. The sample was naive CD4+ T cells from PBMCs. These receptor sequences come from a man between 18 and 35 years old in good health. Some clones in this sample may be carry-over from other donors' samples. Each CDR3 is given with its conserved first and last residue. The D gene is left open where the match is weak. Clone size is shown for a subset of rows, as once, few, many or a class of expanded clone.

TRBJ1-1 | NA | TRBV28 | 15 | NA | CASSAAGPMNTEAFF | TGTGCCAGCAGTGCCGCAGGGCCCATGAACACTGAAGCTTTCTTT
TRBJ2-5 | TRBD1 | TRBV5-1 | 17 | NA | CASSVGQGPSIGETQYF | TGCGCCAGCAGCGTTGGACAGGGTCCGAGCATTGGAGAGACCCAGTACTTC
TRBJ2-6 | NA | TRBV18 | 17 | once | CASSPRTVASGANVLTF | TGTGCCAGCTCACCCAGGACAGTAGCGTCTGGGGCCAACGTCCTGACTTTC
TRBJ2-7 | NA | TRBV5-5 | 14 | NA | CASSLVADRAEQYF | TGTGCCAGCAGCTTGGTGGCAGACCGGGCCGAGCAGTACTTC
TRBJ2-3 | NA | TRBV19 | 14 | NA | CASMGRLPRDTQYF | TGTGCCAGTATGGGGCGTCTCCCAAGGGATACGCAGTATTTT
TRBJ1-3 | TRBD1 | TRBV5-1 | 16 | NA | CASSLQGESSGNTIYF | TGCGCCAGCAGCCTACAGGGGGAGAGTTCTGGAAACACCATATATTTT
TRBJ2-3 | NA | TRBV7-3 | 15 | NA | CASSSQKLAIDTQYF | TGTGCCAGCAGCTCCCAGAAGCTAGCTATAGATACGCAGTATTTT
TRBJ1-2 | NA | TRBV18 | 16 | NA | CASSTKGLGPNYGYTF | TGTGCCAGCTCAACAAAGGGCCTGGGACCTAACTATGGCTACACCTTC
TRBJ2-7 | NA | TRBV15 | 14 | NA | CATSREGRGYEQYF | TGTGCCACCAGCAGAGAAGGTAGGGGCTACGAGCAGTACTTC
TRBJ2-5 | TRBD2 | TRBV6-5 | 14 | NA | CASSYRGGQETQYF | TGTGCCAGCAGTTACCGGGGGGGGCAAGAGACCCAGTACTTC
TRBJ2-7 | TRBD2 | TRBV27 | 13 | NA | CARNHSGNYEQYF | TGTGCCAGGAACCATAGCGGGAACTACGAGCAGTACTTC
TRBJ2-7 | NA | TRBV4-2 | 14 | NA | CASSQDRDFYEQYF | TGTGCCAGCAGCCAAGATCGGGACTTCTACGAGCAGTACTTC
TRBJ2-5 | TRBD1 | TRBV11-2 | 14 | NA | CASRSYRGLGTQYF | TGTGCCAGCAGAAGCTACAGGGGCCTGGGGACCCAGTACTTC
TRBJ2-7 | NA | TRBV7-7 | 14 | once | CASSLAPGIDEQYF | TGTGCCAGCAGCTTAGCGCCAGGGATTGACGAGCAGTACTTC
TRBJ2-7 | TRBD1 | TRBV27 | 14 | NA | CASSHRDREYEQYF | TGTGCCAGCAGCCATCGGGACAGGGAGTACGAGCAGTACTTC
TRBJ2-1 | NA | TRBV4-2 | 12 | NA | CASSQDVNEQFF | TGTGCCAGCAGCCAAGATGTGAATGAGCAGTTCTTC
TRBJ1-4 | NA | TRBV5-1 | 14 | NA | CASSLQGSNEKLFF | TGCGCCAGCAGCCTGCAGGGGAGTAATGAAAAACTGTTTTTT
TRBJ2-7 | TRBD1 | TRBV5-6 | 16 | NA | CASSYPRDRGFGEQYF | TGTGCCAGCAGCTACCCTAGGGACAGGGGATTTGGCGAGCAGTACTTC
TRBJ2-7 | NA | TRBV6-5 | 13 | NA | CASTLGLAYEQYF | TGTGCCAGCACCCTGGGACTGGCCTACGAGCAGTACTTC
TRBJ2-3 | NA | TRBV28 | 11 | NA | CASSSQFVEYF | TGTGCCAGCAGTTCCCAATTCGTGGAGTATTTT
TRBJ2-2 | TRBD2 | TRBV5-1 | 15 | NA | CASKTSGRAGRELFF | TGCGCCAGCAAGACTAGCGGGAGGGCCGGCCGGGAGCTGTTTTTT
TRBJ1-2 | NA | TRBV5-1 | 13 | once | CASSLSRPYGYTF | TGCGCCAGCAGCTTGTCCAGGCCTTATGGCTACACCTTC
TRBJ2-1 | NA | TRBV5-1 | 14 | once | CASSLGTTANEQFF | TGCGCCAGCAGCTTGGGGACAACGGCCAATGAGCAGTTCTTC
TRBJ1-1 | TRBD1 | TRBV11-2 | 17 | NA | CASSSLGFDRGNTEAFF | TGTGCCAGCAGCTCCCTCGGATTTGACAGGGGGAACACTGAAGCTTTCTTT
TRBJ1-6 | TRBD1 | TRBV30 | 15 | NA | CAWSLLQGARSPLHF | TGTGCCTGGAGTCTCCTTCAGGGGGCGAGATCACCCCTCCACTTT
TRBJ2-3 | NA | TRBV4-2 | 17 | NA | CASSQVSPSASTDTQYF | TGTGCCAGCAGCCAAGTTTCGCCTAGCGCTAGCACAGATACGCAGTATTTT
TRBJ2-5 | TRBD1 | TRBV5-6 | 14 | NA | CASSSDRGLETQYF | TGTGCCAGCAGCTCGGACAGGGGGCTGGAGACCCAGTACTTC
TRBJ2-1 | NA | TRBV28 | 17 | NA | CASSSSGSLGAYNEQFF | TGTGCCAGCAGTTCCAGCGGGTCACTTGGGGCCTACAATGAGCAGTTCTTC
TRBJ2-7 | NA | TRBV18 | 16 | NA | CASSPGQSHGNYEQYF | TGTGCCAGCTCACCGGGTCAATCCCATGGAAACTACGAGCAGTACTTC
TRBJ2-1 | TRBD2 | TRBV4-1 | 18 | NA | CASSQDLGFRGRAFEQFF | TGCGCCAGCAGCCAAGATTTGGGCTTTAGAGGGAGGGCCTTTGAGCAGTTCTTC
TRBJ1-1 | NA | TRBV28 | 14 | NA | CASTLSRGPPEAFF | TGTGCCAGCACCCTATCGAGGGGCCCCCCTGAAGCTTTCTTT
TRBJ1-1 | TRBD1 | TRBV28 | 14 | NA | CASSSWDRGTEAFF | TGTGCCAGCAGTTCTTGGGACAGGGGGACTGAAGCTTTCTTT
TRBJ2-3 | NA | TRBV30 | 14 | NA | CAWKAGHSTDTQYF | TGTGCCTGGAAAGCGGGTCATAGCACAGATACGCAGTATTTT
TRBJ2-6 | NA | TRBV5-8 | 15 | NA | CASSLGVSGANVLTF | TGTGCCAGCAGCTTGGGGGTGAGTGGGGCCAACGTCCTGACTTTC
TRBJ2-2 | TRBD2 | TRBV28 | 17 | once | CASSFVLAGGSTGELFF | TGTGCCAGCAGTTTTGTACTAGCGGGAGGGAGCACCGGGGAGCTGTTTTTT
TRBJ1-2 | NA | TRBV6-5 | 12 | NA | CASRDSSYGYTF | TGTGCCAGCAGGGACAGTAGCTATGGCTACACCTTC
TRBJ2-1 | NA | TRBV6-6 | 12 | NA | CASSYGRGEQFF | TGTGCCAGCAGTTATGGTAGGGGTGAGCAGTTCTTC
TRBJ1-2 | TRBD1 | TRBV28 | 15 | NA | CASGTSGTGRYGYTF | TGTGCCAGCGGGACCTCCGGGACAGGGAGGTATGGCTACACCTTC
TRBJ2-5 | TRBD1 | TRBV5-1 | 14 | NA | CASSPDRGQETQYF | TGCGCCAGCAGCCCAGACAGGGGGCAAGAGACCCAGTACTTC
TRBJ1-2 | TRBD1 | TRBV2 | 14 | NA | CASSLQGATVGYTF | TGTGCCAGCAGTCTACAGGGGGCAACGGTTGGCTACACCTTC
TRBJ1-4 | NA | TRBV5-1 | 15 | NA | CASSPPGTTNEKLFF | TGCGCCAGCAGCCCTCCCGGGACAACTAATGAAAAACTGTTTTTT
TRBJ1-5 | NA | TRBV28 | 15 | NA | CASSLGGGSNQPQHF | TGTGCCAGCAGTTTAGGGGGTGGTAGCAATCAGCCCCAGCATTTT
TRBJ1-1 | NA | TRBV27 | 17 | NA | CASSLLGPVRQDTEAFF | TGTGCCAGCAGTTTATTGGGTCCGGTTCGGCAGGACACTGAAGCTTTCTTT
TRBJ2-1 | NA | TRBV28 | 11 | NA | CASSLTDEQFF | TGTGCCAGCAGCCTTACTGATGAGCAGTTCTTC
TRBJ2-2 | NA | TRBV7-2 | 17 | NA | CASSLLRGREYTGELFF | TGTGCCAGCAGCCTACTGCGGGGTCGGGAATACACCGGGGAGCTGTTTTTT
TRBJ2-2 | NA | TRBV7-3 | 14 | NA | CASSPSTNTGELFF | TGTGCCAGCTCTCCTAGCACGAACACCGGGGAGCTGTTTTTT
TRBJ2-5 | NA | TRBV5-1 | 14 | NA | CASSPPLGSETQYF | TGCGCCAGCAGCCCTCCCCTGGGCTCAGAGACCCAGTACTTC
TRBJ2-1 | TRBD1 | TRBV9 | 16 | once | CASSVGGQGNIYEQFF | TGTGCCAGCAGCGTGGGGGGACAGGGGAATATCTATGAGCAGTTCTTC